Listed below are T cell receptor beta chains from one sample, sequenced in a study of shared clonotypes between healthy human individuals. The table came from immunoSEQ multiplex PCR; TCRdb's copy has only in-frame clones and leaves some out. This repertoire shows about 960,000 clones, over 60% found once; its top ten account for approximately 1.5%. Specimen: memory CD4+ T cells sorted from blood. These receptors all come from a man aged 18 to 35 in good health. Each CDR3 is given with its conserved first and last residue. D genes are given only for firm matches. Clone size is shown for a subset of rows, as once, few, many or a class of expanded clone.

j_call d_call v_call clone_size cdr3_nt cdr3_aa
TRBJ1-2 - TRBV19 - TGTGCCAGTAGTATCGGATATGGCTACACCTTC CASSIGYGYTF
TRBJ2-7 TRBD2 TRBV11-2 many TGTGCCAGCAGCCCCCAGACTAGCGGGAGACACGAGCAGTACTTC CASSPQTSGRHEQYF
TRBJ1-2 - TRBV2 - TGTGCCAGCAGTGCAATTGGAAGTTCGGGGCGTGGCTACACCTTC CASSAIGSSGRGYTF
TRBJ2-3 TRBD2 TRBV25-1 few TGTGCCAGCAGCCGGGCTAGCGGGAGCCCAGATACGCAGTATTTT CASSRASGSPDTQYF
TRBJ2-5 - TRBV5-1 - TGCGCCAGCAGCTCCCTAGGGGGGGGCGGTGAGACCCAGTACTTC CASSSLGGGGETQYF
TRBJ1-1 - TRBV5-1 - TGCGCCAGCAGCTTACAGGGAAGGGACACTGAAGCTTTCTTT CASSLQGRDTEAFF
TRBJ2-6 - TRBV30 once TGTGCCTGGAGTGTACAAAGGACGTCGACTGGGGCCAACGTCCTGACTTTC CAWSVQRTSTGANVLTF
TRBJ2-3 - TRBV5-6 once TGTGCCAGCAGCAACCCGGGACTTAAGGGGGATACGCAGTATTTT CASSNPGLKGDTQYF
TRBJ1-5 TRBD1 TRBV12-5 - TGTGCTAGTGGTTTGGTCACAGGGGGTATTAGCAATCAGCCCCAGCATTTT CASGLVTGGISNQPQHF
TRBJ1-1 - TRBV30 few TGTGCCTGGTCGGGGGACACTGAAGCTTTCTTT CAWSGDTEAFF
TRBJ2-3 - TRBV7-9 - TGTGCCAGCAGCTTAAGGGGCTTTTACACAGATACGCAGTATTTT CASSLRGFYTDTQYF
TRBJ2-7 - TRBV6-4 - TGTGCCAGCTTCCACGGCGTCCACGAGCAGTACTTC CASFHGVHEQYF